This T cell receptor beta chain was profiled in a study of CD8 T cells in Susac syndrome. CD8+ and CD4+ T cells taken from blood had their TCR beta sequenced. The control participants were healthy donors, and these controls were matched with respect to both age and sex. The TEMRA cells underwent FACS enrichment, while the CD8+ and CD4+ T cells underwent negative isolation. Random hexamers were used to reverse transcribe an amount of roughly 0.45 to 1 ug RNA. A single record per CDR3 protein comes from TCRdb applying MiXCR to the immunoSEQ multiplex PCR reads. The table lists 53,000 or so distinct CDR3 sequences, approximately 93% of them singletons. CDR3 length: 12 amino acids. Trimming stripped 3 bases from V and 10 bases from J, with 10 bases between. Germline CDR1 is LGHNA and CDR2 is YNFKEQ.

This receptor was taken from a human donor in good health. Input material: CD8+ T cells from PBMCs. This sequence joins TRBV4-2 and TRBJ2-1; possibly TRBD2 for D (5 bases). This chain's CDR3 is CASSQIGSEQFF. In DNA, the CDR3 is TGTGCCAGCAGCCAGATAGGGAGCGAGCAGTTCTTC.